The 20 T cell receptor beta chains in this list originate from one sample, sequenced in a study of OX40 agonist ivuxolimab in advanced cancers. The library came from the immunoSEQ multiplex PCR assay. Here the immuneACCESS table is served through TCRdb, limited to in-frame sequences with V and J called. Missing clones are a known gap in these copies; in checked studies unresolved V genes cover under half, and the rest lacks a known reason. In this sample the table shows 79,000 or so clones, more than 80% of which occur a single time. Of the sample, approximately 1.5% falls within the top ten clones. The specimen was CD4+ or CD8+ T cells sorted from blood, collected in a trial of the OX40 agonist ivuxolimab. These receptors originate from an adult with an advanced solid tumor such as melanoma, head and neck, liver or kidney cancer.

V is TRBV6-1 and J is TRBJ1-4; 7 bases fit TRBD1. This CDR3 comprises 16 residues. Losses at the gene ends were 2 bases for V and 5 bases for J; bases not matched to a gene: 8. Per the germline V gene, CDR1 is MNHNS and CDR2 is SASEGT. CDR3 coding DNA: TGTGCCAGCAGTGAAATTTTCGGGACAGTAAATGAAAAACTGTTTTTT. Amino acid sequence: CASSEIFGTVNEKLFF.

The V and J genes are TRBV9 and TRBJ1-1; 7 nucleotides agree with TRBD1. The CDR3 has 15 amino acids. In germline, CDR1 is SGDLS, CDR2 YYNGEE. Trimming removed 3 bases from V and 5 bases from J; junction bases left unmatched: 10. The DNA for the CDR3 is TGTGCCAGCAGCGCGCGCGACAGGGTCGCGACTGAAGCTTTCTTT. The encoded protein is CASSARDRVATEAFF.

The chain uses TRBV4-1 and TRBJ2-6; D not certain. Germline assignment: CDR1 MGHRA and CDR2 YSYEKL. V shed 2 bases and J shed 5 bases, with 16 bases lying between them. The CDR3 runs 17 residues. The CDR3 DNA reads TGCGCCAGCAGCCAACAGCCTCTCGGGTCGAGGGCCAACGTCCTGACTTTC. Protein: CASSQQPLGSRANVLTF.

This CDR3 is CASSLADRVAKNIQYF. The CDR3 DNA sequence: TGTGCCAGCAGCTTAGCCGACAGGGTGGCCAAAAACATTCAGTACTTC. The gene calls are TRBV7-9 and TRBJ2-4; 7 bases match TRBD1. Germline CDR1 reads SEHNR; CDR2 reads FQNEAQ (reference sequence). J lost 1 base, V lost 0 bases, and 3 bases had no gene match. The CDR3 runs to 16 residues.

The chain is built from TRBV30 and TRBJ1-4, with D perhaps TRBD1 (6 bases). Germline values: CDR1 GTSNPN, CDR2 SVGIG (reference sequence). The germline V and J ends were trimmed by 0 bases and 8 bases, with 13 bases remaining between them. The CDR3 has 14 amino acids. The CDR3 DNA reads TGTGCCTGGAGTGTACTACAGGGAAAAGAAAAACTGTTTTTT. Its protein product is CAWSVLQGKEKLFF.

The chain joins TRBV7-2 to TRBJ2-5; D not resolved. V was cut by 4 bases and J by 0 bases, with 9 bases left in between. The CDR3 consists of 14 residues. The germline V gene has CDR1 SGHTA and CDR2 FQGNSA. CDR3 DNA: TGTGCCAGCAGCTCTCGGCCTAACCAAGAGACCCAGTACTTC. Encoded protein: CASSSRPNQETQYF.

This clone was counted only a few times. Here the CDR3 reads CASSLATGPNQPQHF. As DNA, the CDR3 is TGTGCCAGCAGCTTAGCTACCGGGCCAAATCAGCCCCAGCATTTT. The chain combines TRBV11-2 with TRBJ1-5; no clear D gene. Germline-derived CDR1 and CDR2 are SGHAT and FQNNGV. The V end was cut by 1 base, the J end by 4 bases, with 11 bases between. The CDR3 length is 15 residues.

The rearrangement links TRBV9 to TRBJ2-2; 9 bases agree with TRBD2. The ends lost 0 bases at V and 7 bases at J; junction bases unmatched: 13. The germline V gene encodes CDR1 SGDLS and CDR2 YYNGEE. The CDR3 contains 18 residues. This CDR3 reads CASSVASSGTAFGGELFF. In DNA form, the CDR3 reads TGTGCCAGCAGCGTAGCCTCTAGCGGGACGGCATTTGGCGGGGAGCTGTTTTTT.

The chain employs TRBV14 and TRBJ2-3; D is unclear. The CDR3 sequence is 12 residues long. The V end was cut by 1 base, the J end by 9 bases, with 8 bases between. CDR1 is SGHDN and CDR2 is FVKESK in the germline V gene. The CDR3 here is CASSQVDTTQYF. The CDR3 nucleotides are TGTGCCAGCAGCCAAGTTGACACCACGCAGTATTTT.

The rearrangement joins TRBV10-3 to TRBJ2-4, with TRBD2 matching 12 bases. CDR1 ENHRY and CDR2 SYGVKD come from the germline V gene. J gave up 8 bases and V 3 bases, and 5 bases lay outside the gene matches. The CDR3 is 15 residues long. The CDR3 loop is CAISDATSGSYIQYF. CDR3 in DNA: TGTGCCATCAGTGACGCGACTAGCGGGAGTTACATTCAGTACTTC.

The chain couples TRBV4-1 to TRBJ2-1; D tentatively reads TRBD1 or TRBD2 (5 bases each). The CDR3 runs 14 residues. V shed 4 bases and J shed 8 bases, with 15 bases lying between them. Germline CDR1 reads MGHRA; CDR2 reads YSYEKL. The CDR3 nucleotides read TGCGCCAGCAGCCCCCGGGACCACCTAGATGAGCAGTTCTTC. Amino acids: CASSPRDHLDEQFF.

The genes are TRBV28 and TRBJ1-1; possibly TRBD1 for D (5 bases). V lost 4 bases to trimming and J lost 6 bases, with 9 bases between them. The CDR3 is made up of 12 amino acids. CDR1 is MDHEN, CDR2 SYDVKM, per germline. For the CDR3, the DNA is TGTGCCAGCAGTTGGGGCGGCTCTGAAGCTTTCTTT. This translates into CASSWGGSEAFF.

The rearrangement links TRBV5-1 to TRBJ2-2, with D perhaps being TRBD1 or TRBD2 (5 bases each). Germline V CDR1 and CDR2: SGHRS, YFSETQ. This CDR3 has 13 amino acids. V lost 4 bases to trimming and J lost 4 bases, with 8 bases between them. The CDR3 here is CASSPGTTGELFF. CDR3 DNA sequence: TGCGCCAGCAGCCCGGGGACCACCGGGGAGCTGTTTTTT.

The DNA for the CDR3 is TGTGCCAGCAGCCCTAGGGAGCGAACCTACAATGAGCAGTTCTTC. Translation: CASSPRERTYNEQFF. This chain joins TRBV11-3 and TRBJ2-1, with D possibly TRBD2 on 5 matching bases. The CDR3 spans 15 residues. V was cut by 5 bases and J by 2 bases, with 13 bases left in between. CDR1 and CDR2 (germline): SGHNT, YENEEA.

With respect to this clone: Other DNA sequences in this sample translate to the same CDR3. The V gene is TRBV28, the J gene TRBJ2-7; no clear D gene. The CDR3 covers 12 residues. The V gene lost 4 bases and the J gene lost 2 bases, with 6 bases spanning the gap. CDR1 and CDR2 from the germline V gene are MDHEN and SYDVKM. The CDR3 bases are TGTGCCAGCAGTTCGTTCCCCTACGAGCAGTACTTC. It translates to CASSSFPYEQYF.

This chain joins TRBV5-6 and TRBJ1-1, with a possible D match to TRBD1 (6 bases). Germline V lookup: CDR1 SGHDT, CDR2 YYEEEE. V lost 6 bases and J 2 bases, leaving 11 bases between the germline ends. The CDR3 is 13 residues long. Written as DNA, the CDR3 is TGTGCCAGCACCGGACAGCTTAACACTGAAGCTTTCTTT. Translating gives CASTGQLNTEAFF.

The chain joins TRBV7-9 to TRBJ1-5; D is uncertain. With 0 bases removed from V and 0 bases from J, the gap between germline ends came to 3 bases. The V gene's germline CDR1 is SEHNR and CDR2 FQNEAQ (reference sequence). This CDR3 has 14 amino acids. CDR3 bases: TGTGCCAGCAGCTTAGCTAGTAGCAATCAGCCCCAGCATTTT. It specifies CASSLASSNQPQHF.

The V and J genes are TRBV5-1 and TRBJ2-2, with 9 bases that match TRBD1. Germline V gene sequence: CDR1 SGHRS, CDR2 YFSETQ. The CDR3 is 17 residues long. V was clipped by 4 bases and J by 4 bases; unmatched bases: 11. DNA for the CDR3: TGCGCCAGCAGCGGCTATTTGGGACAGGGTATCACCGGGGAGCTGTTTTTT. Protein sequence: CASSGYLGQGITGELFF.

The rearrangement uses TRBV14 and TRBJ2-3, with 8 bases that match TRBD2. Germline values: CDR1 SGHDN, CDR2 FVKESK. The CDR3 is 16 residues long. After removal of 4 bases from V and 6 bases from J, the junction contained 12 bases not matched to a gene. The CDR3 sequence: CASSPGAGGGADTQYF. The CDR3 nucleotides read TGTGCCAGCAGCCCAGGCGCGGGAGGAGGTGCGGATACGCAGTATTTT.

The chain recombines TRBV28 with TRBJ2-5; 12 bases line up with TRBD2. The CDR3 runs to 15 residues. V was clipped by 2 bases and J by 4 bases; unmatched bases: 2. Looked up from germline, CDR1 is MDHEN and CDR2 is SYDVKM. This chain's CDR3 is CASSLLAGGLETQYF. The CDR3 DNA reads as TGTGCCAGCAGTTTACTAGCGGGAGGGTTAGAGACCCAGTACTTC.